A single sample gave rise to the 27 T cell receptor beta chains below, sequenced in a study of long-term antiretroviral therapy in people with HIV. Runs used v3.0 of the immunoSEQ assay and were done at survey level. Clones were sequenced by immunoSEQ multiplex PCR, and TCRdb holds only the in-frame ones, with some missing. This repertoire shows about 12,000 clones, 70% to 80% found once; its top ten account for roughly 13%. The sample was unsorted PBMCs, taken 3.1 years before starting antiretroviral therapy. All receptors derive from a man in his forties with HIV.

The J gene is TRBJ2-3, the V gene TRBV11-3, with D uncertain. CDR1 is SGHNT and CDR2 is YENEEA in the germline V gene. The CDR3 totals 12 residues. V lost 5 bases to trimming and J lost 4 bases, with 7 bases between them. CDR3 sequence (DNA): TGTGCCAGCAGCGACATCTCAGATACGCAGTATTTT. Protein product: CASSDISDTQYF.

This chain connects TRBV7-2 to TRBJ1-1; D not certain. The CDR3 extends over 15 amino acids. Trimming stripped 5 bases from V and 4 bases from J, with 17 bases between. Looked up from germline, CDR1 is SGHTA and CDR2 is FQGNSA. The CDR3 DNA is TGTGCCAGCAGCCTCACCGTTTCTGGAGCCACTGAAGCTTTCTTT. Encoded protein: CASSLTVSGATEAFF.

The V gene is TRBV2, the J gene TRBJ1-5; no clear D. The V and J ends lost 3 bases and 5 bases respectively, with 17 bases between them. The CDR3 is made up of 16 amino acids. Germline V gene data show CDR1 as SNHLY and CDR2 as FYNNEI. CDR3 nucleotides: TGTGCCAGCAGTGAGGTGGGAGGGCGGAAGGATCAGCCCCAGCATTTT. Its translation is CASSEVGGRKDQPQHF.

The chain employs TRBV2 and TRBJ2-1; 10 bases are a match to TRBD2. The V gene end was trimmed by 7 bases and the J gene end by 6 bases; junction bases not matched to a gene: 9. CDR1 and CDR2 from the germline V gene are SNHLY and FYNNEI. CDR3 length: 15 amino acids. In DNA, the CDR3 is TGTGCCAGCACAGTAGAGGCTAGCGGGAGCAATGAGCAGTTCTTC. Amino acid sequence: CASTVEASGSNEQFF.

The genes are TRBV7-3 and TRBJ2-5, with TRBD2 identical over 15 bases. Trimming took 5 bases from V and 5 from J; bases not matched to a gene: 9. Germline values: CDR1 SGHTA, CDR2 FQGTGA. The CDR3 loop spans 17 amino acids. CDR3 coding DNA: TGTGCCAGCAGCCAGGGACTAGCGGGAGGTGGAAGGGAGACCCAGTACTTC. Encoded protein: CASSQGLAGGGRETQYF.

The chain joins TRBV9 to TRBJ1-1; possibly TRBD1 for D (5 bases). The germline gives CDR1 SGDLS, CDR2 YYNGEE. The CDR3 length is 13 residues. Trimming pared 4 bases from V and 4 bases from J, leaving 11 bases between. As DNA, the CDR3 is TGTGCCAGCAGCTCGAGGGACTCCACTGAAGCTTTCTTT. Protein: CASSSRDSTEAFF.

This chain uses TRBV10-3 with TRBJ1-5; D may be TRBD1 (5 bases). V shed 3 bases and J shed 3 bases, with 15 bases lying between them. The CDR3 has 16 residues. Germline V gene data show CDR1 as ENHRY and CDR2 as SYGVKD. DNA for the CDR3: TGTGCCATCAGTGATTCGGAAGGGGACTACAATCAGCCCCAGCATTTT. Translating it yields CAISDSEGDYNQPQHF.

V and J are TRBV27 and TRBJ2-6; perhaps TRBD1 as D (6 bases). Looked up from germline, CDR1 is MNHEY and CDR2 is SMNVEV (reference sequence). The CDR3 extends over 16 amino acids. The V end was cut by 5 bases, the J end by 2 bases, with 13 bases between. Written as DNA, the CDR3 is TGTGCCAGCAGTGGTCACAGGGAAACTGGGGCCAACGTCCTGACTTTC. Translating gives CASSGHRETGANVLTF.

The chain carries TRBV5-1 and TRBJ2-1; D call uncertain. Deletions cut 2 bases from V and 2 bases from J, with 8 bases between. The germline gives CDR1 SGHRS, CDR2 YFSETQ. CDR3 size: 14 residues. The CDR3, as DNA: TGCGCCAGCAGCTTTGGAACTGCCTACAATGAGCAGTTCTTC. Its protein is CASSFGTAYNEQFF.

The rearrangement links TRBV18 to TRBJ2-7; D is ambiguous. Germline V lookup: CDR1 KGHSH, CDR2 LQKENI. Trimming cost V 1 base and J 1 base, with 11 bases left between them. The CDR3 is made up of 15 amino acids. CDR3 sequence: CASSPRPEESYEQYF. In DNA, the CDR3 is TGTGCCAGCTCACCACGGCCAGAAGAGTCCTACGAGCAGTACTTC.

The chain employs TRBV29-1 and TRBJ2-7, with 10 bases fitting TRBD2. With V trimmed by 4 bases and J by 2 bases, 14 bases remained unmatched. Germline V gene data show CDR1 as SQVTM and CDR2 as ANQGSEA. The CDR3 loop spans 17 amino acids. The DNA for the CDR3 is TGCAGCGTTGCTAGGGTCCTAGCGGGAGCCTCTCCCTACGAGCAGTACTTC. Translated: CSVARVLAGASPYEQYF.

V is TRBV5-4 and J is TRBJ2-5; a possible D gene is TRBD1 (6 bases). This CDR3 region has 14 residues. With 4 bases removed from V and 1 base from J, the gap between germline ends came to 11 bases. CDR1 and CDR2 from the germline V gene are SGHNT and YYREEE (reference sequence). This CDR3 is CASSPGHLQETQYF. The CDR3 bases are TGTGCCAGCAGCCCGGGACACCTCCAAGAGACCCAGTACTTC.

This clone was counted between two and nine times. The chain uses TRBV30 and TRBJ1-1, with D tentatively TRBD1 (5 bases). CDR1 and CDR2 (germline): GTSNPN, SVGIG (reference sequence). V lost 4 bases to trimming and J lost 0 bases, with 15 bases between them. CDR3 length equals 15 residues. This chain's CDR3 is CAWTTGAVVNTEAFF. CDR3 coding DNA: TGTGCCTGGACCACCGGGGCGGTAGTGAACACTGAAGCTTTCTTT.

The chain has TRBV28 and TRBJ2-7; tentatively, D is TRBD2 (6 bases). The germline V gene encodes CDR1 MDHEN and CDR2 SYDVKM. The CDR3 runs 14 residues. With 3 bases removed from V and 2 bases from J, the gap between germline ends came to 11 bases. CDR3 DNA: TGTGCCAGCAGTTTGATAGGGGAGGCCTACGAGCAGTACTTC. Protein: CASSLIGEAYEQYF.

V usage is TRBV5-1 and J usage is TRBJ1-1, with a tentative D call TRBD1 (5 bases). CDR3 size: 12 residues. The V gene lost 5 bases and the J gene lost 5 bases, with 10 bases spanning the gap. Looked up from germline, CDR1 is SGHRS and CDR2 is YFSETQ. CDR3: CASSYGGTEAFF. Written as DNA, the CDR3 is TGCGCCAGCAGTTATGGGGGTACTGAAGCTTTCTTT.

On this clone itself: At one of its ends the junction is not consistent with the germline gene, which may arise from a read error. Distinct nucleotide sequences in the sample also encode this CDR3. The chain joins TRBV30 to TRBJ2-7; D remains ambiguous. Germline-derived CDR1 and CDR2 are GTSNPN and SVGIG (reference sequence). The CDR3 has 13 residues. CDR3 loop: CAWSVSGPYEQYF. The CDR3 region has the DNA TGTGCCTGGAGTGTATCCGGCCCCTATGAGCAGTACTTC.

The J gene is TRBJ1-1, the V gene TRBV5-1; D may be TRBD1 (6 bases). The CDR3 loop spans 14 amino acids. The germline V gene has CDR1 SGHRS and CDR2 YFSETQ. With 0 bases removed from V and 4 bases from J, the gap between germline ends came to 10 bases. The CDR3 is CASSLAQGGTEAFF. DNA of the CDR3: TGCGCCAGCAGCTTGGCACAGGGCGGCACTGAAGCTTTCTTT.

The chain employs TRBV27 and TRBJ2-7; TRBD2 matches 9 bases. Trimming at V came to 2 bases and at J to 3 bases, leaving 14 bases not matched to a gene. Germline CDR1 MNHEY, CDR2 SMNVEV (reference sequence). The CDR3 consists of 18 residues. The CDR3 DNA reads TGTGCCAGCAGTTTAGAGTGCGGGAGGGCCGCGGACAGCTACGAGCAGTACTTC. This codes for CASSLECGRAADSYEQYF.

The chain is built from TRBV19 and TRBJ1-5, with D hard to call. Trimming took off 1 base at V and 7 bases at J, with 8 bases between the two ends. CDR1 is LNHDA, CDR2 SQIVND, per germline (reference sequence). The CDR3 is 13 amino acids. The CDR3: CASSIAGGQPQHF. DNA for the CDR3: TGTGCCAGTAGTATAGCGGGAGGCCAGCCCCAGCATTTT.

In DNA, the CDR3 is TGTGCCAGCAGTAAAGAGAGGCAGGCAAGCACAGATACGCAGTATTTT. Translation: CASSKERQASTDTQYF. The gene calls are TRBV6-1 and TRBJ2-3; D unclear. The CDR3 contains 16 residues. From germline, CDR1 is MNHNS and CDR2 SASEGT. V lost 5 bases and J 0 bases, leaving 15 bases between the germline ends.

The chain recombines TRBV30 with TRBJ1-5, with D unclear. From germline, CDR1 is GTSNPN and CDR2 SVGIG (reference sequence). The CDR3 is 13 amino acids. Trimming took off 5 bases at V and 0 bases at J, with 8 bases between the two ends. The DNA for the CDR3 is TGTGCCTGGCGGGCCTTTAGCAATCAGCCCCAGCATTTT. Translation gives CAWRAFSNQPQHF.

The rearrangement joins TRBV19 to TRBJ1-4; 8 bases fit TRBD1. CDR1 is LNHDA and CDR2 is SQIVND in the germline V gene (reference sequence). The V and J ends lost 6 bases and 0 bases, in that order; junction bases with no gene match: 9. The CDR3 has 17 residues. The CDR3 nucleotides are TGTGCCAGTAGCTGGAGACAGGGGCGTTCAACTAATGAAAAACTGTTTTTT. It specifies CASSWRQGRSTNEKLFF.

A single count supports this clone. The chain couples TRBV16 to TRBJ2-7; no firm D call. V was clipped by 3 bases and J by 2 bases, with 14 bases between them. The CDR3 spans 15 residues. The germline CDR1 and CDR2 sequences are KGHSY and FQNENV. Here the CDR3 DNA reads TGTGCCAGCAGCCAGCTACCGACCGCCGCCTACGAGCAGTACTTC. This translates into CASSQLPTAAYEQYF.

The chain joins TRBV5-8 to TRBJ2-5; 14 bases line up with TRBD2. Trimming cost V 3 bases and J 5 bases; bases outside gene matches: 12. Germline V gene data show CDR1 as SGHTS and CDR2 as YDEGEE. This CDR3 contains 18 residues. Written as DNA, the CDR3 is TGTGCCAGCAGCTCCGGGACTAGCGGGAGAAATTTGCCGGAGACCCAGTACTTC. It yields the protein CASSSGTSGRNLPETQYF.

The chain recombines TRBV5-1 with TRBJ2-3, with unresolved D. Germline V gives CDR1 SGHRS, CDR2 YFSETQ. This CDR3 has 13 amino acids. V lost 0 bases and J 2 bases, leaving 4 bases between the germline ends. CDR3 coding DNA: TGCGCCAGCAGCTTGGCCCCCACAGATACGCAGTATTTT. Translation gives CASSLAPTDTQYF.

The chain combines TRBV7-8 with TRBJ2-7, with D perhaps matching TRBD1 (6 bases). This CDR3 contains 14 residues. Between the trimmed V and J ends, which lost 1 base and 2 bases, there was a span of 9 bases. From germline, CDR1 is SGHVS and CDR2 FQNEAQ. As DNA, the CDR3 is TGTGCCAGCAGCTTAGGTCACAGGGCCTACGAGCAGTACTTC. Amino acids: CASSLGHRAYEQYF.

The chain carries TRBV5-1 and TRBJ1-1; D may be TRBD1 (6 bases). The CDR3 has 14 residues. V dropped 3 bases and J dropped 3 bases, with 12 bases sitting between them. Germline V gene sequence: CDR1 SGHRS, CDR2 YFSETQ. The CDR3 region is CASSSQGRDTEAFF. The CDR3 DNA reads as TGCGCCAGCAGCTCACAGGGTAGGGACACTGAAGCTTTCTTT.